This T cell receptor (beta chain) was profiled in a study of identical twins. A universal primer site came from template switching; cDNA carried unique molecular identifiers. One entry per CDR3 protein results from TCRdb running MiXCR on the 5' RACE reads. The repertoire consists of hundreds of thousands of distinct CDR3 sequences, with about a fifth occurring once and the leading ten covering about 0.48%. CDR3 size: 15 residues. V lost 0 bases to trimming and J lost 4 bases, with 12 bases between them. CDR1 is LGHDT and CDR2 is YNNKEL in the germline V gene (reference sequence). This clonotype was counted between two and nine times. Its antigen remains unidentified. Whole-study findings and limits: Beta out-of-frame twin sharing showed a weaker excess. High-abundance cord blood beta clonotypes had fewer insertions; memory repertoires showed none. Models underpredicted monozygotic twin sharing of out-of-frame TCR alpha.

The data were also submitted as part of a second study, on yellow fever vaccine responses in identical twins.

This TCR came from a woman between 18 and 29 years old in good health. The chain uses TRBV3-1 and TRBJ2-5; unclear D gene. The sequencing sample was made of CD4+ T cells sorted from blood. CDR3 sequence (DNA): TGTGCCAGCAGCCAAGAGCTGCTTCCTATAGAGACCCAGTACTTC. Encoded protein: CASSQELLPIETQYF.